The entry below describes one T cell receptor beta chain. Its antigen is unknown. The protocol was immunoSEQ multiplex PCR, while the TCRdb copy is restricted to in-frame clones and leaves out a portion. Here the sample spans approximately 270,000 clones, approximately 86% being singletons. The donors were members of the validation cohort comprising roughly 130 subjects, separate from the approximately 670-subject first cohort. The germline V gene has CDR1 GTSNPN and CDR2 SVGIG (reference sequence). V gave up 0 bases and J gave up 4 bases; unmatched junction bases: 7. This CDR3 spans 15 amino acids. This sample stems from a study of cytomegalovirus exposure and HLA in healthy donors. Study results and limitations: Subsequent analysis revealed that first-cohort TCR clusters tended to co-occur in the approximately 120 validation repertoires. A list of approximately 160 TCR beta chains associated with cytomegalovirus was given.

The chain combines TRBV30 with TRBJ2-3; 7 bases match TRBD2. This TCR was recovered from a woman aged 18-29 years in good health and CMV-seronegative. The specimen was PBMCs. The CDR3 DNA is TGTGCCTGGAGTGTCGGAGCGGGAATAGCAGATACGCAGTATTTT. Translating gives CAWSVGAGIADTQYF.